This TCR beta chain was retrieved from a study of siplizumab effects on memory and regulatory T cells. General study results and limits: Siplizumab, the agent tested, significantly reduced alloreactive sequences traceable to unstimulated CD4+ memory cells. Treg-derived clones made up an average of roughly 66% of mappable alloreactive CD4+ clones with siplizumab and roughly 25% in controls.

This CDR3 is 18 amino acids long. The germline V gene encodes CDR1 SGHVS and CDR2 FQNEAQ. J gave up 0 bases and V 2 bases, and 10 bases lay outside the gene matches. Per-sample assaying covered some 10^5 TCR templates. Sequencing was performed with immunoSEQ multiplex PCR; in TCRdb, only in-frame clones are kept and a portion is missing. The sample contains fewer than 85,000 clones, approximately 95% of which appear only once. This clone has a single count. Antigen: not known. The TCR originated in a human donor in good health. The V and J genes are TRBV7-8 and TRBJ2-1; 7 bases map to TRBD2. The source material was CD8+ T cells sorted from blood. CDR3 residues: CASSLKLREIGSYNEQFF. CDR3 nucleotide sequence: TGTGCCAGCAGCTTAAAATTGCGGGAGATTGGCTCCTACAATGAGCAGTTCTTC.